These 14 T cell receptor beta chains originate from one sample sequenced in a study of cytomegalovirus exposure and HLA in healthy donors. 13 Jbeta primers and 60 Vbeta primers were used for the PCR. Clones were sequenced by immunoSEQ multiplex PCR, and TCRdb holds only the in-frame ones, with some missing. The sample data list around 51,000 clones. Material for sequencing was PBMCs. The receptors come from a woman in her 40s in good health and CMV-seronegative.

CDR3 loop: CASSRLGGGNTDTQYF. The CDR3 nucleotides read TGTGCCAGCAGTCGTCTCGGCGGGGGTAACACAGATACGCAGTATTTT. The chain couples TRBV6-4 to TRBJ2-3; 7 positions match TRBD2. CDR3 length equals 16 residues. The J segment lost 2 bases and the V segment lost 5 bases, leaving 10 bases of the junction unmatched. The germline CDR1 and CDR2 sequences are MRHNA and SNTAGT.

The chain employs TRBV15 and TRBJ1-1, with 8 nucleotides matching TRBD1. This CDR3 region has 16 residues. V trimming: 4 bases; J trimming: 0 bases; junction bases outside the gene matches: 7. CDR1 LNHNV and CDR2 YYDKDF come from the germline V gene (reference sequence). CDR3 bases: TGTGCCACCAGCATATTGGCAGGGGGCATGAACACTGAAGCTTTCTTT. This gives the protein CATSILAGGMNTEAFF. The full variable domain, with the rest looked up from reference TRBV15 and TRBJ1-1, is DAMVIQNPRYQVTQFGKPVTLSCSQTLNHNVMYWYQQKSSQAPKLLFHYYDKDFNNEADTPDNFQSRRPNTSFCFLDIRSPGLGDTAMYLCATSILAGGMNTEAFFGQGTRLTVV.

The chain is built from TRBV4-2 and TRBJ2-1; TRBD1 matches 7 bases. Trimming took 4 bases from V and 4 from J; bases not matched to a gene: 10. There are 16 residues in the CDR3. CDR1 and CDR2 from the germline V gene are LGHNA and YNFKEQ. CDR3 amino acids: CASSLQGDAGYNEQFF. CDR3 bases: TGTGCCAGCAGCCTCCAGGGGGATGCAGGTTACAATGAGCAGTTCTTC.

The chain links TRBV11-2 to TRBJ2-7, with D maybe TRBD2 (5 bases). V was pared by 0 bases and J by 6 bases, with 6 bases between. This CDR3 has 12 residues. From germline, CDR1 is SGHAT and CDR2 FQNNGV. The CDR3 region is CASSLDGSEQYF. In nucleotides, the CDR3 is TGTGCCAGCAGCTTAGATGGGAGCGAGCAGTACTTC. Drawing the rest from reference TRBV11-2 and TRBJ2-7, the complete variable domain is EAGVAQSPRYKIIEKRQSVAFWCNPISGHATLYWYQQILGQGPKLLIQFQNNGVVDDSQLPKDRFSAERLKGVDSTLKIQPAKLEDSAVYLCASSLDGSEQYFGPGTRLTVT.

The genes are TRBV5-1 and TRBJ2-7; 9 positions match TRBD1. Unmatched junction bases numbered 5, after V lost 4 bases and J lost 3 bases. From germline, CDR1 is SGHRS and CDR2 YFSETQ. The CDR3 sequence is 14 residues long. Written as DNA, the CDR3 is TGCGCCAGCAGCCTACAGGGGGCCGACTACGAGCAGTACTTC. Residues: CASSLQGADYEQYF. The full variable domain, its missing parts supplied by reference TRBV5-1 and TRBJ2-7, is KAGVTQTPRYLIKTRGQQVTLSCSPISGHRSVSWYQQTPGQGLQFLFEYFSETQRNKGNFPGRFSGRQFSNSRSEMNVSTLELGDSALYLCASSLQGADYEQYFGPGTRLTVT.

The chain combines TRBV6-5 with TRBJ2-5; D gene uncertain. The last part of the DNA fits TRBJ2-7 better; the J call may be wrong. This CDR3 comprises 14 residues. The germline CDR1 and CDR2 sequences are MNHEY and SVGAGI. CDR3 loop: CASSYSLLNYEQYF. The CDR3 region has the DNA TGTGCCAGCAGTTACTCGTTACTTAACTACGAGCAGTACTTC.

Here the CDR3 DNA reads TGCGCCAGCAGCCACGGGACAGGGGGAGGTACGCAGTATTTT. This gives the protein CASSHGTGGGTQYF. The chain employs TRBV4-3 and TRBJ2-3; 11 positions agree with TRBD1. Germline trimming cut 3 bases from V and 8 bases from J; bases unmatched to any gene: 4. This CDR3 has 14 residues. Germline V CDR1 and CDR2: LGHNA, YSLEER.

V and J are TRBV5-1 and TRBJ2-1; 8 bases align to TRBD1. The CDR3 loop spans 14 amino acids. J lost 8 bases, V lost 2 bases, and 6 bases had no gene match. CDR1 and CDR2 from the germline V gene are SGHRS and YFSETQ. CDR3 protein: CASSLIRQGYEQFF. Written as DNA, the CDR3 is TGCGCCAGCAGCTTAATTCGACAGGGGTATGAGCAGTTCTTC.

This sequence joins TRBV7-8 and TRBJ1-2; TRBD1 is a possible D gene (5 bases). V gave up 1 base and J gave up 8 bases, with 14 bases separating them. Germline V gene data show CDR1 as SGHVS and CDR2 as FQNEAQ. The CDR3 sequence is 14 residues long. CDR3 loop: CASSLVGRAVGYTF. The CDR3 DNA sequence: TGTGCCAGCAGCTTAGTCGGCAGGGCGGTCGGCTACACCTTC.

The rearrangement uses TRBV6-1 and TRBJ2-7; 10 positions match TRBD1. Germline V gene lookup returns CDR1 MNHNS and CDR2 SASEGT. The CDR3 has 15 amino acids. With V trimmed by 8 bases and J by 3 bases, 10 bases remained unmatched. The CDR3 DNA sequence: TGTGCCAGCGGGACAGGGGAGTTCGGGGTCTACGAGCAGTACTTC. Encoded protein: CASGTGEFGVYEQYF.

The chain's CDR3 is CASSVPQGRNEQFF. The CDR3 nucleotides read TGTGCCAGCAGTGTACCTCAGGGTAGGAATGAGCAGTTCTTC. The chain joins TRBV6-1 to TRBJ2-1; D perhaps matches TRBD1 (5 bases). The CDR3 spans 14 residues. The V gene's germline CDR1 is MNHNS and CDR2 SASEGT. The V end lost 4 bases, the J end lost 7 bases, and 14 bases lay between the germline ends.

The chain uses TRBV4-1 and TRBJ1-1; maybe TRBD1 (5 bases). The germline V gene has CDR1 MGHRA and CDR2 YSYEKL. The V and J ends lost 2 bases and 6 bases respectively, with 7 bases between them. This CDR3 is built from 12 residues. The CDR3 DNA reads as TGCGCCAGCAGCCAACAGGGATCTGAAGCTTTCTTT. Its protein is CASSQQGSEAFF.

The chain couples TRBV4-2 to TRBJ1-2; 9 nucleotides match TRBD1. The V gene end was trimmed by 0 bases and the J gene end by 6 bases; junction bases not matched to a gene: 5. The CDR3 consists of 15 residues. Germline V gene data show CDR1 as LGHNA and CDR2 as YNFKEQ. The CDR3: CASSQEWGQGNGYTF. The CDR3 coding sequence is TGTGCCAGCAGCCAAGAGTGGGGACAGGGTAATGGCTACACCTTC.

The V gene is TRBV5-1, the J gene TRBJ2-3, with TRBD2 matching 14 bases. The germline V gene has CDR1 SGHRS and CDR2 YFSETQ. Trimming took 4 bases from V and 5 from J; bases not matched to a gene: 9. The CDR3 covers 17 residues. The DNA of the CDR3 is TGCGCCAGCAGCCCCCCGACTAGCGGGGGGGCTGGAGATACGCAGTATTTT. Translation: CASSPPTSGGAGDTQYF.